This record looks at one T cell receptor beta chain sequence and its context. Its target is not known. V shed 0 bases, J shed 0 bases, and the junction held 5 bases outside the gene matches. Germline V lookup: CDR1 SGHDT, CDR2 YYEEEE. This CDR3 has 17 residues. This entry belongs to a study of CD4+ T cells in melanoma. Points from the study as a whole: Neoantigen-specific CD4+ T cells in melanoma reportedly had diverse differentiation states. CD8+ T cell, macrophage and B cell function reportedly correlated with neoantigen-specific CD4+ T cells.

Method: immunoSEQ multiplex PCR; TCRdb's copy keeps in-frame clones and lacks some. The sample holds around 100,000 clones; approximately 92% are singletons and the top ten take less than 4%. Sample: peripheral blood. This TCR derives from a human donor with melanoma. This chain links TRBV5-6 with TRBJ2-3; TRBD1 matches at 9 bases. CDR3: CASSLAGQGSSTDTQYF. CDR3 DNA: TGTGCCAGCAGCTTGGCCGGACAGGGGTCTAGCACAGATACGCAGTATTTT.